This TCR beta chain was recorded in a study of blood T cell repertoires in COVID-19. Across the study: COVID-19 samples collected from the United States, Italy and Spain covered acute and convalescent phases.

Methods used by the authors: Reference gene primer amplification in the assay estimated nucleated cell counts. Some clones are missing from TCRdb's copy, which holds only in-frame ones; the method was immunoSEQ multiplex PCR. V, J and clone size reflect that table, while D and trimming were determined from the DNA. Among approximately 150,000 clones listed, approximately 88% were seen once. Trimming took off 1 base at V and 0 bases at J, with 13 bases between the two ends. The germline gives CDR1 MGHDK, CDR2 SYGVNS. The CDR3 length is 17 residues. The clonotype was recovered from a woman in her 50s with acute or convalescent COVID-19. The chain employs TRBV25-1 and TRBJ2-1; D is unresolved. Sequencing was carried out using peripheral blood. CDR3: CASSESARSGSYNEQFF. CDR3 nucleotide sequence: TGTGCCAGCAGTGAATCGGCGCGGTCGGGCTCCTACAATGAGCAGTTCTTC.